The rows below give T cell receptor beta chains drawn from one sample of a study of T cells in Graves' hyperthyroidism and ophthalmopathy. TCRdb independently ran MiXCR on the multiplex PCR reads; one entry per CDR3 protein. This sample yields roughly 500,000 distinct CDR3 sequences, of which approximately 23% are seen a single time; less than 65% belongs to the top ten. Sequenced material: blood. The origin of the receptors is a woman between 65 and 79 years old with Graves' ophthalmopathy. Both conserved end residues are part of each CDR3. Fields, in order: clone size, V gene, D gene, J gene, CDR3 DNA, CDR3 protein. D genes are given only for firm matches. Size values are once, few and many counts, or a class for expanded clones, and some rows have none.

abundance: many
v_gene: TRBV7-3
d_gene: .
j_gene: TRBJ2-1
CDR3nt: TGTGCCAGCAGCATAGACTCAGACAGGGAGCAGTTCTTC
CDR3aa: CASSIDSDREQFF

abundance: .
v_gene: TRBV6-2/TRBV6-3
d_gene: .
j_gene: TRBJ2-7
CDR3nt: TGTGCCAGCAGTTACGAAGTTGCGCAGGGAAGGGGTTTCAACGTGGACGAGCAGTACTTC
CDR3aa: CASSYEVAQGRGFNVDEQYF

abundance: many
v_gene: TRBV11-2
d_gene: .
j_gene: TRBJ2-1
CDR3nt: TGTGCCAGCAGCTTAGAATTTACCGGGACTGTTTCCTACAATGAGCAGTTCTTC
CDR3aa: CASSLEFTGTVSYNEQFF

abundance: .
v_gene: TRBV19
d_gene: TRBD2
j_gene: TRBJ2-3
CDR3nt: TGTGCCAGTAGTAAGGGACTAGCGGGAGGGCCGGCAGATACGCAGTATTTT
CDR3aa: CASSKGLAGGPADTQYF

abundance: .
v_gene: TRBV6-2/TRBV6-3
d_gene: .
j_gene: TRBJ1-5
CDR3nt: TGTGCCAGCAGGGACCGCCGATTGGAACCCCAGCATTTT
CDR3aa: CASRDRRLEPQHF

abundance: .
v_gene: TRBV5-5
d_gene: TRBD1
j_gene: TRBJ2-3
CDR3nt: TGTGCCAGCAGCCCCTTGGCAGGGGGCCATCGTAGCACAGATACGCAGTATTTT
CDR3aa: CASSPLAGGHRSTDTQYF

abundance: few
v_gene: TRBV12-3/TRBV12-4
d_gene: .
j_gene: TRBJ1-1
CDR3nt: TGTGCCAGCGGGACGGGGCGAGGGACTGAAGCTTTCTTT
CDR3aa: CASGTGRGTEAFF

abundance: .
v_gene: TRBV6-5
d_gene: .
j_gene: TRBJ1-1
CDR3nt: TGTGCCAGCAGTTACCTGACAGCGAACACTGAAGCTTTCTTT
CDR3aa: CASSYLTANTEAFF

abundance: .
v_gene: TRBV19
d_gene: TRBD1
j_gene: TRBJ2-3
CDR3nt: TGTGCCAGTAGCCCGTATGGGCGACAGGGGGTCACAGATACGCAGTATTTT
CDR3aa: CASSPYGRQGVTDTQYF

abundance: .
v_gene: TRBV5-1
d_gene: TRBD2
j_gene: TRBJ2-1
CDR3nt: TGCGCCAGCAGCTTGGGCGGGGGGTTGGATGAGCAGTTCTTC
CDR3aa: CASSLGGGLDEQFF

abundance: many
v_gene: TRBV27
d_gene: TRBD2
j_gene: TRBJ2-5
CDR3nt: TGTGCCAGCAGTCGCGGGGGGACCCAGTACTTC
CDR3aa: CASSRGGTQYF

abundance: .
v_gene: TRBV20-1
d_gene: TRBD2
j_gene: TRBJ2-1
CDR3nt: TGCAGTGCTAAGATCCCCTCAGCTAGCGGGAGTGTCAATGAGCAGTTCTTC
CDR3aa: CSAKIPSASGSVNEQFF

abundance: many
v_gene: TRBV6-1
d_gene: TRBD2
j_gene: TRBJ2-2
CDR3nt: TGTGCCAGCAGAACCGGGACTAGCGGGAACACCGGGGAGCTGTTTTTT
CDR3aa: CASRTGTSGNTGELFF

abundance: few
v_gene: TRBV4-2
d_gene: TRBD2
j_gene: TRBJ2-5
CDR3nt: TGTGCCAGCAGCCAAGATTCGGGACTAGCCGGTGAGACCCAGTACTTC
CDR3aa: CASSQDSGLAGETQYF

abundance: many
v_gene: TRBV7-9
d_gene: .
j_gene: TRBJ1-2
CDR3nt: TGTGCCAGCAGCTCCGGACAGAGGATGGTTGGCTACACCTTC
CDR3aa: CASSSGQRMVGYTF

abundance: many
v_gene: TRBV28
d_gene: .
j_gene: TRBJ2-7
CDR3nt: TGTGCCAGCAGTTTAAACCAGATGCCCTACGAGCAGTACTTC
CDR3aa: CASSLNQMPYEQYF

abundance: .
v_gene: TRBV12-3/TRBV12-4
d_gene: .
j_gene: TRBJ2-6
CDR3nt: TGTGCCAGCAGCTCTAGACGATCTGGGGCCAACGTCCTGACTTTC
CDR3aa: CASSSRRSGANVLTF